Listed here are 29 T cell receptor beta chains from one sample, sequenced in a study of T cell responses to AZD1222 COVID-19 vaccine. Clones were read by immunoSEQ multiplex PCR, and TCRdb kept only the in-frame ones, dropping some. The table shows 77,000 or so clones, with around 89% occurring only once. The source material was peripheral blood, sampled on day 0 of AZD1222 vaccination. The receptors here all came from an adult in good health.

Only one count was recorded for this clone. The chain carries TRBV9 and TRBJ2-3; 8 bases fit TRBD2. V lost 1 base and J lost 3; bases outside the gene matches: 4. This CDR3 comprises 15 residues. Germline V CDR1 and CDR2: SGDLS, YYNGEE. The CDR3 loop reads CASSVLAGATDTQYF. In DNA form, the CDR3 reads TGTGCCAGCAGCGTACTAGCGGGTGCGACAGATACGCAGTATTTT.

This clone occurred a few times. The V and J genes are TRBV4-3 and TRBJ2-1; the match to TRBD2 covers 9 bases. This CDR3 spans 19 amino acids. With V trimmed by 1 base and J by 5 bases, 15 bases remained unmatched. The germline gives CDR1 LGHNA, CDR2 YSLEER. In DNA, the CDR3 is TGCGCCAGCAGCCAAGTAGGATGGGTCGGGCTAGCGGGGAACAATGAGCAGTTCTTC. Translation gives CASSQVGWVGLAGNNEQFF.

The table lists this clone with a few counts. Here the CDR3 DNA reads TGTGCCATCAGTGAGTCGCCGCCAGGGGGAAAGTTGGAAAAACTGTTTTTT. Encoded protein: CAISESPPGGKLEKLFF. The genes are TRBV10-3 and TRBJ1-4; 7 nucleotides line up with TRBD1. V gave up 0 bases and J gave up 8 bases; unmatched junction bases: 12. The CDR3 has 17 amino acids. Germline CDR1 ENHRY, CDR2 SYGVKD.

The chain carries TRBV2 and TRBJ2-7; D is perhaps TRBD1 or TRBD2 (5 bases each). This CDR3 is built from 13 residues. From germline, CDR1 is SNHLY and CDR2 FYNNEI. Trimming stripped 5 bases from V and 2 bases from J, with 10 bases between. CDR3 DNA: TGTGCCAGCAGTCAGGGACCCACCTACGAGCAGTACTTC. Its protein is CASSQGPTYEQYF.

The chain joins TRBV3-1 (or the pseudogene TRBV3-2) to TRBJ1-3; D gene ambiguous. V lost 4 bases and J lost 7, with 11 bases in between. Germline V gene sequence: CDR1 LGHDT, CDR2 YNNKEL (reference sequence). This CDR3 contains 13 residues. The CDR3 region is CASSPGRENTIYF. The CDR3 DNA is TGTGCCAGCAGCCCTGGGAGGGAGAACACCATATATTTT.

The gene calls are TRBV27 and TRBJ2-7; D remains ambiguous. The CDR3 sequence is 12 residues long. V lost 4 bases to trimming and J lost 3 bases, with 7 bases between them. Germline lookup yields CDR1 MNHEY and CDR2 SMNVEV (reference sequence). The chain's CDR3 is CASSSKGYEQYF. As DNA, the CDR3 is TGTGCCAGCAGTTCGAAAGGCTACGAGCAGTACTTC.

The chain uses TRBV4-1 and TRBJ1-4, with 7 bases lining up with TRBD1. V lost 1 base, J lost 7 bases, and 12 bases stayed unmatched. The CDR3 is 17 residues long. Germline CDR1 MGHRA, CDR2 YSYEKL. This CDR3 is CASSQVMVGGGSEKLFF. For the CDR3, the DNA is TGCGCCAGCAGCCAAGTCATGGTAGGGGGCGGTTCTGAAAAACTGTTTTTT.

The CDR3 protein is CASDLYSNQPQHF. The CDR3 DNA is TGTGCCAGCGATCTTTATAGCAATCAGCCCCAGCATTTT. The chain employs TRBV6-5 and TRBJ1-5; D gene unclear. The CDR3 loop spans 13 amino acids. The germline CDR1 and CDR2 sequences are MNHEY and SVGAGI. Trimming cost V 8 bases and J 0 bases, with 8 bases left between them.

The rearrangement uses TRBV27 and TRBJ2-2, with D tentatively TRBD2 (5 bases). Germline V gene lookup returns CDR1 MNHEY and CDR2 SMNVEV (reference sequence). Deletions cut 4 bases from V and 4 bases from J, with 13 bases between. The CDR3 length is 15 residues. The CDR3 DNA reads as TGTGCCAGCAGTTCCGCGGGTCGGGGCACCGGGGAGCTGTTTTTT. This translates into CASSSAGRGTGELFF.

About this clone itself: Other DNA sequences in this sample translate to the same CDR3. V gene TRBV6-5 combines with J gene TRBJ1-1; possible D gene TRBD1, 6 bases. The CDR3 consists of 14 residues. CDR1 is MNHEY and CDR2 is SVGAGI in the germline V gene. V was pared by 6 bases and J by 3 bases, with 14 bases between. As DNA, the CDR3 is TGTGCCAGCAGGTCCGGGACAAGAGACACTGAAGCTTTCTTT. This encodes CASRSGTRDTEAFF.

V is TRBV19 and J is TRBJ2-2, with D tentatively TRBD1 or TRBD2 (6 bases each). CDR3 length: 14 residues. V was pared by 3 bases and J by 7 bases, with 12 bases between. Germline V gene data show CDR1 as LNHDA and CDR2 as SQIVND (reference sequence). Here the CDR3 reads CASSIVGGGGELFF. The CDR3 DNA reads TGTGCCAGTAGTATTGTGGGGGGCGGCGGGGAGCTGTTTTTT.

This chain joins TRBV9 and TRBJ1-2; possibly TRBD1 for D (5 bases). This CDR3 region has 13 residues. The ends were cut back, 2 bases at V and 8 bases at J, with 13 bases in the middle. Germline V CDR1 and CDR2: SGDLS, YYNGEE. CDR3 residues: CASSVSVGGGYTF. The CDR3 DNA follows: TGTGCCAGCAGCGTGTCCGTTGGGGGAGGCTACACCTTC. Full variable domain (outside the CDR3, taken from reference TRBV9 and TRBJ1-2): DSGVTQTPKHLITATGQRVTLRCSPRSGDLSVYWYQQSLDQGLQFLIQYYNGEERAKGNILERFSAQQFPDLHSELNLSSLELGDSALYFCASSVSVGGGYTFGSGTRLTVV.

The gene calls are TRBV28 and TRBJ1-5; tentative D call: TRBD1 (5 bases). The CDR3 runs to 17 residues. Germline assignment: CDR1 MDHEN and CDR2 SYDVKM. The V end was cut by 3 bases, the J end by 3 bases, with 18 bases between. The CDR3 is CASSFLTPQGDNQPQHF. CDR3 coding DNA: TGTGCCAGCAGTTTCCTTACTCCTCAGGGAGACAATCAGCCCCAGCATTTT.

The chain has TRBV7-2 and TRBJ1-2, with 8 nucleotides matching TRBD1. This CDR3 comprises 14 residues. V was pared by 1 base and J by 13 bases, with 11 bases of the junction left unmatched. Germline V lookup: CDR1 SGHTA, CDR2 FQGNSA. CDR3 region: CASSLGDRGGECTF. The CDR3 DNA is TGTGCCAGCAGCTTAGGCGACAGGGGTGGGGAGTGCACCTTC.

The chain combines TRBV2 with TRBJ2-3; TRBD1 matches at 8 bases. The germline CDR1 and CDR2 sequences are SNHLY and FYNNEI. V lost 6 bases and J lost 3; bases outside the gene matches: 5. The CDR3 covers 14 residues. The DNA for the CDR3 is TGTGCCAGCAGGACAGGGGTAGGGACAGATACGCAGTATTTT. Translation: CASRTGVGTDTQYF.

The chain uses TRBV5-1 and TRBJ1-1; perhaps TRBD1 as D (5 bases). Germline-derived CDR1 and CDR2 are SGHRS and YFSETQ. The CDR3 sequence is 15 residues long. V lost 0 bases to trimming and J lost 3 bases, with 12 bases between them. The CDR3 is CASSLEGNRDTEAFF. Written as DNA, the CDR3 is TGCGCCAGCAGCTTGGAGGGGAATCGAGACACTGAAGCTTTCTTT.

The V gene is TRBV18, the J gene TRBJ2-1; D not resolved. This CDR3 has 11 residues. V lost 4 bases to trimming and J lost 4 bases, with 2 bases between them. Germline V gene sequence: CDR1 KGHSH, CDR2 LQKENI. The CDR3 here is CASSQYNEQFF. Written as DNA, the CDR3 is TGTGCCAGCTCACAGTACAATGAGCAGTTCTTC.

The table lists this clone with a count of one. CDR3 in amino acids: CASSLEVSSYNEQFF. DNA of the CDR3: TGCGCCAGCAGCTTAGAGGTGAGCTCCTACAATGAGCAGTTCTTC. This chain uses TRBV5-1 with TRBJ2-1; D gene uncertain. The CDR3 length is 15 residues. Germline CDR1 and CDR2: SGHRS and YFSETQ. With 2 bases removed from V and 0 bases from J, the gap between germline ends came to 9 bases.

The CDR3 DNA follows: TGTGCCAGCAGCCGCATTGGGGACACTGAAGCTTTCTTT. The encoded protein is CASSRIGDTEAFF. The chain joins TRBV6-2 or TRBV6-3 to TRBJ1-1; D remains unclear. Germline V lookup: CDR1 MNHEY, CDR2 SVGEGT. Trimming took 6 bases from V and 3 from J, leaving 11 bases between them. CDR3 length equals 13 residues.

The CDR3 here is CASSPVGGAQETQYF. DNA for the CDR3: TGTGCCAGCAGCCCCGTGGGGGGAGCACAAGAGACCCAGTACTTC. This sequence joins TRBV5-4 and TRBJ2-5, with a weak D call TRBD2 (6 bases). Trimming took off 4 bases at V and 2 bases at J, with 15 bases between the two ends. The CDR3 spans 15 residues. Germline-derived CDR1 and CDR2 are SGHNT and YYREEE (reference sequence).

V usage is TRBV7-9 and J usage is TRBJ2-2; TRBD2 might be the D (6 bases). The ends were cut back, 4 bases at V and 6 bases at J, with 15 bases in the middle. The CDR3 has 15 residues. CDR1 SEHNR and CDR2 FQNEAQ come from the germline V gene (reference sequence). For the CDR3, the DNA is TGTGCCAGCAGCTGGGTAGGAGGGCCGGCCGGGGAGCTGTTTTTT. It encodes CASSWVGGPAGELFF.

The chain has TRBV6-1 and TRBJ2-7; D gene uncertain. This CDR3 has 15 amino acids. V was trimmed by 2 bases and J by 3 bases, leaving 14 bases between them. Germline loops: CDR1 MNHNS, CDR2 SASEGT. For the CDR3, the DNA is TGTGCCAGCAGTGAAAGGAGTACAGTTTACTACGAGCAGTACTTC. Its protein product is CASSERSTVYYEQYF.

CDR3 in DNA: TGTGCCAGTAGTCCTACATTCCAGCCCCAGCATTTT. Translating gives CASSPTFQPQHF. The V gene is TRBV19, the J gene TRBJ1-5; D not resolved. V was pared by 5 bases and J by 7 bases, with 9 bases between. The CDR3 runs to 12 residues. The germline V gene encodes CDR1 LNHDA and CDR2 SQIVND (reference sequence).

J is TRBJ2-7 and V is TRBV5-6; 8 bases map to TRBD1. CDR1 SGHDT and CDR2 YYEEEE come from the germline V gene. The J segment lost 6 bases and the V segment lost 9 bases, leaving 11 bases of the junction unmatched. CDR3 length equals 13 residues. CDR3: CATRQGIGGEQYF. The CDR3 DNA is TGTGCCACCCGACAGGGGATCGGTGGCGAGCAGTACTTC.

This chain links TRBV6-5 with TRBJ2-3, with a tentative D call TRBD2 (6 bases). Trimming stripped 0 bases from V and 2 bases from J, with 9 bases between. CDR1 and CDR2 (germline): MNHEY, SVGAGI. This CDR3 has 15 amino acids. CDR3 amino acids: CASSYSPGLTDTQYF. The CDR3 coding sequence is TGTGCCAGCAGTTACTCTCCGGGACTCACAGATACGCAGTATTTT.

The chain employs TRBV2 and TRBJ1-5; D perhaps matches TRBD1 (6 bases). Looked up from germline, CDR1 is SNHLY and CDR2 is FYNNEI. The germline V and J ends were trimmed by 9 bases and 1 base, with 16 bases remaining between them. This CDR3 is built from 15 residues. In DNA, the CDR3 is TGTGCCAGTAGAGACCCCAGGGGAAGCAATCAGCCCCAGCATTTT. Its protein is CASRDPRGSNQPQHF.

V usage is TRBV19 and J usage is TRBJ1-1, with TRBD1 matching over 9 bases. In germline, CDR1 is LNHDA, CDR2 SQIVND (reference sequence). The trim removed 11 bases at V and 0 bases at J, leaving 4 bases unmatched. The CDR3 length is 13 residues. CDR3 protein: CASGQGLNTEAFF. DNA for the CDR3: TGTGCCTCGGGACAGGGCCTGAACACTGAAGCTTTCTTT.

The V and J genes are TRBV6-6 and TRBJ2-1; D may be TRBD2 (7 bases). Trimming removed 7 bases from V and 8 bases from J, with 15 bases in between. Germline-derived CDR1 and CDR2 are MNHNY and SVGAGI (reference sequence). The CDR3 spans 13 residues. CDR3 in amino acids: CASTPSGGYEQFF. DNA of the CDR3: TGTGCCAGCACCCCCTCGGGGGGCTATGAGCAGTTCTTC.

This clone occurred a few times. The rearrangement joins TRBV6-6 to TRBJ2-7; 8 bases are a match to TRBD1. The germline V gene has CDR1 MNHNY and CDR2 SVGAGI (reference sequence). The V segment lost 7 bases and the J segment 9 bases; nucleotides outside the gene matches: 14. The CDR3 sequence is 14 residues long. The CDR3 sequence: CASTIAGQGSRQYF. CDR3 coding DNA: TGTGCCAGCACTATCGCCGGACAGGGTAGTCGGCAGTACTTC.